At least ten counts were recorded for the clone carrying this T cell receptor (beta chain). Its antigen is as yet unknown. This entry is derived from a study of T cells in Graves' hyperthyroidism and ophthalmopathy. Study outcomes and limitations: A model of 13 V-J features distinguished ophthalmopathy from stable hyperthyroidism. Among clonotypes expanded in thyroid above 0.001, most were also found in blood.

After removal of 8 bases from V and 6 bases from J, the junction contained 24 bases not matched to a gene. Per germline, CDR1 MNHNS and CDR2 SASEGT. This CDR3 is 19 amino acids long. Researchers took RNA transcripts and amplified the TCR beta CDR3 regions from them. The TCR CDR3 first-round RT-PCR relied on the HTBI primer set. Each CDR3 protein gets one entry after TCRdb re-called the multiplex PCR reads with MiXCR. In the table there are 700,000 or so distinct CDR3 sequences, approximately 16% of which are singletons. Those with hyperthyroidism were 18 to 65 years old, newly diagnosed, and ill for under 2 months. Exclusion of a patient resulted from uncontrolled infection, other autoimmune disease, pregnancy or lactation.

The V call is TRBV6-1, the J call TRBJ2-1, with 8 bases fitting TRBD2. This clonotype originated in a man aged 18 to 29 with Graves' hyperthyroidism. The material sequenced was blood. CDR3 sequence (DNA): TGTGCCAGCTCCCCCCGGGGAGCGGGAGTAACCCCTTGGGCCAATGAGCAGTTCTTC. Translated, it gives CASSPRGAGVTPWANEQFF.